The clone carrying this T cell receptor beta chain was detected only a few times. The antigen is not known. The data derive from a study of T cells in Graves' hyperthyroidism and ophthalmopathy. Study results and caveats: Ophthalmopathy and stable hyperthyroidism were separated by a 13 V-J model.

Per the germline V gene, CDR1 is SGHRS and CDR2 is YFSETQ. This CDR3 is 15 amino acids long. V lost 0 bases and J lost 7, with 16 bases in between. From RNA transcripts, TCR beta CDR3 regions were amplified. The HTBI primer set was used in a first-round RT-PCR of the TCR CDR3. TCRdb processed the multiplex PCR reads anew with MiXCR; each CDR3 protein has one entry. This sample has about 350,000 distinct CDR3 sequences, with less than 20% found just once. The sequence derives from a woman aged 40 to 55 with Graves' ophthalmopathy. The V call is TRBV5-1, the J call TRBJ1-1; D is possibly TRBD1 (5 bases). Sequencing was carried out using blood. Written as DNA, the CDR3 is TGCGCCAGCAGCTTGGATTTCAGGGCGGGAATTGAAGCTTTCTTT. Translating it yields CASSLDFRAGIEAFF.